The rows below give T cell receptor beta chains drawn from one sample of a study of T cell responses to AZD1222 COVID-19 vaccine. Assay: immunoSEQ multiplex PCR; the TCRdb copy retains only in-frame clones and omits some. The repertoire holds some 93,000 clones, 88% seen once, with 9% to 14% in the top ten. Sequenced material: peripheral blood, taken 28 days after the second AZD1222 dose. These receptors all come from an adult who received the AZD1222 COVID-19 vaccine. Both conserved end residues are part of each CDR3. Each record gives: J gene, V gene, clone size, D gene, CDR3 protein, CDR3 DNA. D genes are given only for firm matches. Size tells how often a clone was seen (once, few, many) or the class of an expanded clone, and some rows leave it out.

TRBJ1-3 | TRBV5-8 | - | TRBD1 | CASSPRTGTTIYF | TGTGCCAGCAGCCCCCGGACAGGGACCACCATATATTTT
TRBJ1-5 | TRBV5-8 | - | - | CASSLQVFQPQHF | TGTGCCAGCAGCTTACAGGTATTTCAGCCCCAGCATTTT
TRBJ2-7 | TRBV7-2 | - | - | CASSLPSPYEQYF | TGTGCCAGCAGCTTACCGAGCCCCTACGAGCAGTACTTC
TRBJ1-1 | TRBV6-5 | once | TRBD1 | CASSPPNRGRSEAFF | TGTGCCAGCAGTCCTCCGAACAGGGGGCGTTCTGAAGCTTTCTTT
TRBJ1-1 | TRBV2 | - | TRBD1 | CASRPPDRDWDTEAFF | TGTGCCAGCAGACCCCCGGACAGGGATTGGGACACTGAAGCTTTCTTT
TRBJ2-7 | TRBV11-2 | few | - | CASSLQAVEQYF | TGTGCCAGCAGCTTACAAGCGGTCGAGCAGTACTTC
TRBJ1-1 | TRBV2 | - | - | CASSEEPPGYTEAFF | TGTGCCAGCAGTGAAGAGCCCCCAGGGTACACTGAAGCTTTCTTT
TRBJ1-6 | TRBV6-5 | - | - | CASSHPGRPLHF | TGTGCCAGCAGCCACCCAGGGCGGCCCCTCCACTTT
TRBJ2-4 | TRBV3-1/TRBV3-2 | - | - | CASSQERLAKNIQYF | TGTGCCAGCAGCCAAGAACGGCTAGCCAAAAACATTCAGTACTTC
TRBJ1-3 | TRBV7-2 | once | - | CASSLVTSSGNTIYF | TGTGCCAGCAGCTTAGTTACAAGCTCTGGAAACACCATATATTTT
TRBJ2-7 | TRBV6-1 | - | TRBD2 | CASSEVTSGNYEQYF | TGTGCCAGCAGTGAGGTGACTAGCGGGAACTACGAGCAGTACTTC
TRBJ1-1 | TRBV19 | once | TRBD1 | CASSKNPGGFTEAFF | TGTGCCAGTAGTAAAAATCCAGGGGGATTTACTGAAGCTTTCTTT
TRBJ1-2 | TRBV6-4 | - | - | CASRSPNYGYTF | TGTGCCAGCAGGTCTCCGAACTATGGCTACACCTTC
TRBJ2-5 | TRBV28 | - | - | CASSSLQDRRTQYF | TGTGCCAGCAGCTCCCTACAGGACCGGAGGACCCAGTACTTC
TRBJ2-1 | TRBV24-1 | - | - | CATSDLRGYNEQFF | TGTGCCACCAGTGATTTGCGAGGGTACAATGAGCAGTTCTTC
TRBJ2-1 | TRBV2 | few | TRBD2 | CASTRGGYNEQFF | TGTGCCAGCACTCGGGGGGGGTACAATGAGCAGTTCTTC
TRBJ1-1 | TRBV4-3 | once | - | CASSLTEGRTEAFF | TGCGCCAGCAGCCTAACAGAAGGTAGAACTGAAGCTTTCTTT
TRBJ2-1 | TRBV5-1 | - | TRBD1 | CASSNTGGPYNEQFF | TGCGCCAGCAGCAACACAGGGGGCCCCTACAATGAGCAGTTCTTC
TRBJ2-1 | TRBV5-1 | - | - | CASGRTSYNEQFF | TGCGCCAGCGGACGGACCTCCTACAATGAGCAGTTCTTC
TRBJ1-3 | TRBV6-5 | - | - | CASQTGNTIYF | TGTGCCAGCCAGACCGGAAACACCATATATTTT
TRBJ1-5 | TRBV27 | - | - | CASSPRLQGQPQHF | TGTGCCAGCAGTCCGCGATTACAGGGCCAGCCCCAGCATTTT
TRBJ2-7 | TRBV11-3 | - | - | CASSFVAGTYEQYF | TGTGCCAGCAGCTTTGTGGCGGGTACCTACGAGCAGTACTTC
TRBJ1-6 | TRBV12-2 | - | - | CASRFPPRGGSPLHF | TGTGCAAGTCGCTTCCCTCCGCGGGGGGGTTCACCCCTCCACTTT
TRBJ2-7 | TRBV13 | few | TRBD1 | CASKQRQGAHEQYF | TGTGCCAGCAAACAGAGACAGGGGGCCCACGAGCAGTACTTC
TRBJ1-2 | TRBV3-1/TRBV3-2 | - | TRBD1 | CASSQGPRDSLYGYTF | TGTGCCAGCAGCCAAGGTCCCAGGGACAGCCTTTATGGCTACACCTTC
TRBJ1-6 | TRBV4-1 | few | - | CASSHNHSPLHF | TGCGCCAGCAGCCATAACCATTCACCCCTCCACTTT
TRBJ2-3 | TRBV19 | - | TRBD2 | CASSLRTSRSADTQYF | TGTGCCAGTAGTCTTCGGACTAGTCGATCAGCAGATACGCAGTATTTT
TRBJ1-5 | TRBV24-1 | - | - | CATSDPAGSNQPQHF | TGTGCCACCAGTGATCCAGCTGGGAGCAATCAGCCCCAGCATTTT
TRBJ1-1 | TRBV6-2/TRBV6-3 | - | TRBD1 | CASSYTRMDRGEAFF | TGTGCCAGCAGTTACACTCGGATGGACAGGGGTGAAGCTTTCTTT
TRBJ2-7 | TRBV28 | once | TRBD1 | CARPGQGSGEQYF | TGTGCCAGGCCGGGACAGGGATCGGGAGAGCAGTACTTC
TRBJ1-1 | TRBV4-3 | - | - | CASSQDLGVLAEAFF | TGCGCCAGCAGCCAAGATCTAGGGGTTCTGGCTGAAGCTTTCTTT
TRBJ2-3 | TRBV4-2 | - | TRBD2 | CASSQELASTDTQYF | TGTGCCAGCAGCCAAGAACTAGCGAGCACAGATACGCAGTATTTT
TRBJ2-3 | TRBV28 | few | - | CASSLRDQGRYTDTQYF | TGTGCCAGCAGTCTAAGAGACCAAGGGAGGTACACAGATACGCAGTATTTT
TRBJ2-5 | TRBV7-9 | - | - | CASSHGMQTQYF | TGTGCCAGCAGCCATGGCATGCAGACCCAGTACTTC
TRBJ2-1 | TRBV11-2 | - | - | CASSLVGDGYNEQFF | TGTGCCAGCAGCTTGGTGGGAGATGGATACAATGAGCAGTTCTTC
TRBJ1-5 | TRBV28 | - | - | CASSPVKGPQHF | TGTGCCAGCAGTCCCGTTAAGGGTCCCCAGCATTTT
TRBJ2-5 | TRBV11-2 | - | - | CASSLVLETQYF | TGTGCCAGCAGCTTAGTCCTAGAGACCCAGTACTTC
TRBJ2-2 | TRBV6-5 | - | - | CASTGTGELFF | TGTGCCAGCACTGGCACCGGGGAGCTGTTTTTT
TRBJ2-2 | TRBV14 | - | - | CASSQDWGTPGELFF | TGTGCCAGCAGCCAAGATTGGGGGACCCCCGGGGAGCTGTTTTTT
TRBJ2-2 | TRBV5-1 | - | TRBD1 | CASSLVTGGTGELFF | TGCGCCAGCAGCTTGGTAACAGGGGGCACCGGGGAGCTGTTTTTT
TRBJ1-5 | TRBV19 | - | TRBD1 | CASSIGGTGEQPQHF | TGTGCCAGTAGTATCGGGGGGACAGGGGAACAGCCCCAGCATTTT
TRBJ2-1 | TRBV4-3 | - | TRBD1 | CASRYSRTGYYNEQFF | TGCGCCAGCAGATACTCCCGGACAGGCTATTACAATGAGCAGTTCTTC
TRBJ2-3 | TRBV29-1 | once | - | CSVLDGTDTQYF | TGCAGCGTTCTAGACGGAACAGATACGCAGTATTTT
TRBJ1-3 | TRBV6-6 | - | TRBD1 | CASSPQGQSSGNTIYF | TGTGCCAGCAGTCCTCAGGGACAGAGCTCTGGAAACACCATATATTTT
TRBJ2-7 | TRBV2 | - | - | CASSGEPGYEQYF | TGTGCCAGCAGTGGGGAGCCCGGATACGAGCAGTACTTC
TRBJ1-1 | TRBV9 | - | TRBD1 | CASSSDREWDEAFF | TGTGCCAGCAGCTCGGACAGGGAGTGGGATGAAGCTTTCTTT
TRBJ1-2 | TRBV6-5 | - | - | CASVYRDGYGYTF | TGTGCCAGCGTCTACAGGGACGGCTATGGCTACACCTTC
TRBJ1-5 | TRBV30 | - | TRBD1 | CAWSAGQGSNQPQHF | TGTGCCTGGAGTGCGGGACAGGGTAGCAATCAGCCCCAGCATTTT
TRBJ2-7 | TRBV10-3 | - | TRBD2 | CAISESGEGYYEQYF | TGTGCCATCAGTGAGTCGGGGGAGGGCTACTACGAGCAGTACTTC
TRBJ2-1 | TRBV5-5 | - | - | CASSLEGGGLNEQFF | TGTGCCAGCAGCTTGGAGGGAGGGGGTTTGAATGAGCAGTTCTTC
TRBJ2-1 | TRBV7-3 | - | TRBD1 | CASSQTGRDNEQFF | TGTGCCAGCAGCCAGACAGGGAGAGACAATGAGCAGTTCTTC
TRBJ2-2 | TRBV7-8 | - | - | CASSWTNSGELFF | TGTGCCAGCAGTTGGACCAACTCAGGGGAGCTGTTTTTT
TRBJ2-1 | TRBV6-4 | - | TRBD2 | CASSAVAGGLYEQFF | TGTGCCAGCAGTGCCGTAGCGGGGGGGCTCTATGAGCAGTTCTTC
TRBJ1-5 | TRBV28 | - | - | CASSPWRTYSNQPQHF | TGTGCCAGCAGCCCCTGGCGGACATATAGCAATCAGCCCCAGCATTTT
TRBJ1-1 | TRBV19 | once | TRBD1 | CASNLPGQRAFF | TGTGCCAGTAACTTACCGGGACAGAGGGCTTTCTTT
TRBJ1-2 | TRBV29-1 | - | TRBD1 | CSVEVGTGGRGYTF | TGCAGCGTTGAGGTGGGGACAGGGGGCCGCGGCTACACCTTC
TRBJ1-2 | TRBV11-2 | once | TRBD1 | CASSPRTGINYGYTF | TGTGCCAGCAGCCCACGGACAGGGATTAACTATGGCTACACCTTC
TRBJ2-5 | TRBV9 | - | - | CASSVEQGWAETQYF | TGTGCCAGCAGCGTAGAACAGGGTTGGGCAGAGACCCAGTACTTC
TRBJ1-5 | TRBV19 | - | - | CASSQGRYNQPQHF | TGTGCCAGTAGTCAGGGACGGTACAATCAGCCCCAGCATTTT